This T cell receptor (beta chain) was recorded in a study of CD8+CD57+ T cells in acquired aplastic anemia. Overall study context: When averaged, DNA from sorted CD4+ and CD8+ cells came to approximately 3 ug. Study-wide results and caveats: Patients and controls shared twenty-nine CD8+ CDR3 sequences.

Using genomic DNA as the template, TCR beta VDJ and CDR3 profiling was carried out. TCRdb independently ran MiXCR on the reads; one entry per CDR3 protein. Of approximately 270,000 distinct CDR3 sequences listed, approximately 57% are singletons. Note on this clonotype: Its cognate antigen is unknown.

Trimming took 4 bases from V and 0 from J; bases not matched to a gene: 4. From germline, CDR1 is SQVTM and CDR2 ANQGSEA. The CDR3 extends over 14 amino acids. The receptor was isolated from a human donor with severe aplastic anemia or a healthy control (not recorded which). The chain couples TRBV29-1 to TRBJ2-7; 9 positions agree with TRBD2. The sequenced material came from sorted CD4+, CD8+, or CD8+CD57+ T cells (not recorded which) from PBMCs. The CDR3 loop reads CSVVDSGSSYEQYF. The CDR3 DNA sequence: TGCAGCGTTGTCGATAGCGGGAGCTCCTACGAGCAGTACTTC.